This TCR beta chain was recorded in a study of cytomegalovirus exposure and HLA in healthy donors. Regarding the study as a whole: A later analysis revealed that TCR association rates differed between HLA loci, peaking at DRB1 and bottoming out at HLA-C. According to a later analysis, donors in an Asian-associated ancestry cluster reportedly had fewer N-insertions than the approximately 670-donor mean. A classifier reportedly called cytomegalovirus status with high sensitivity and specificity. Presence/absence analyses assumed roughly uniform sequencing depth across donors.

Researchers ran the PCR with 60 Vbeta and 13 Jbeta primers. The repertoire was sequenced with immunoSEQ multiplex PCR; TCRdb's copy has only in-frame clones and lacks some. This table holds 100,000 to 150,000 clones, approximately 10% found once. Germline V CDR1 and CDR2: MNHNY, SVGAGI (reference sequence). V shed 0 bases and J 6 bases; nucleotides not matched to a gene: 5. The CDR3 contains 15 residues. This clone was seen a few times. Its cognate antigen is unknown. The sequence was obtained from a woman in her 40s in good health and CMV-seropositive. The sample was PBMCs. V usage is TRBV6-6 and J usage is TRBJ2-3; 8 bases match TRBD2. CDR3 nucleotides: TGTGCCAGCAGTTACTCTACGGGGGGGAGGGATACGCAGTATTTT. This sequence encodes CASSYSTGGRDTQYF.